This T cell receptor beta chain was recorded in a study of blood T cell repertoires in COVID-19 (dated by TCRdb to 2019 to 2021). For the study in its entirety: The collaborator samples originated in the United States, Italy and Spain and spanned the acute and convalescent phases of COVID-19. A freely available public database, intended as a resource for researchers studying the immune response to SARS-CoV-2, is where the repertoires were released. The material from the prospective study consisted of cDNA or gDNA derived from T cells, B-cell-depleted T cells, or PBMCs. Subjects who had been exposed to COVID-19, were actively infected with it, or had recovered from it provided the deeply sampled blood TCRbeta repertoires that made up the dataset. Sample metadata almost always included a de-identified subject ID, COVID-19 status, age in years and sex. HLA class I and class II types, where available, came from metadata supplied by the sample provider rather than from assay-based typing. The samples were drawn from the first 160 participants of the ongoing ImmuneRACE study and from roughly 1,300 subjects provided by 6 global collaborators. Findings and caveats that apply to the study as a whole: The quantity of clinical and demographic metadata differed by source and by participant and was supplied without curation.

The immunoSEQ Assay, a bias-controlled multiplex PCR, was used to amplify TCRbeta CDR3 regions from genomic DNA. As for the original processing: Within the assay, amplification of reference gene primers was used to estimate how many nucleated cells each sample contained. To quantify the absolute abundance of each unique TCRbeta CDR3 rearrangement, sequence reads were collapsed and filtered. For each sample, productive Simpson clonality was calculated as the square root of Simpson's diversity index across productive rearrangements. TCRdb re-hosts the immuneACCESS table, in-frame sequences only. Its copies lack some clones; in the studies checked, an unresolved V gene accounts for under half of them, and the cause for the rest is not known. The V and J calls and clone size come from that table; D and trimming were worked out from the DNA. The sample has some 300,000 clones on record, more than 80% of them singletons. 6.3% of the sample is held by the ten biggest clonotypes.

V is reduced by 6 bases and J by 5 bases, leaving a spacing of 22 bases between them. The CDR3, from cysteine to phenylalanine, totals 16 residues. Only CDR3 DNA remains: 48 bases, in frame from the first base. CDR1 and CDR2 (MNHEY, SVGEGT) derive from the germline V gene. One collaborating source in Seattle enrolled patients while the patients were actively infected and followed the patients over time throughout the course of disease. The collaborating institutions used their own protocols to collect whole blood in K2EDTA tubes. For TCRbeta analysis, collaborators shipped samples in one of three forms: frozen whole blood, isolated PBMCs, or DNA extracted from either of those sample types. Remarks on this clone: Its antigen is not yet known. No per-base quality is available; no much larger clone lies one base away.

Source material: peripheral blood. The clonotype comes from a woman between 45 and 65 years old with COVID-19, enrolled during active disease. The sequence joins TRBV6-2 or TRBV6-3 to TRBJ2-5; the D gene is perhaps TRBD1, on 7 matching bases. Here is the DNA: TGTGCCAGCAGCCCCCTTAGGTCAGGGGGGCCCGAGACCCAGTACTTC. It translates as CASSPLRSGGPETQYF.